This passage covers 20 T cell receptor beta chains from one sample sequenced in a study of sequential checkpoint blockade in melanoma. The method was immunoSEQ multiplex PCR; TCRdb's version includes in-frame clones alone and lacks a portion of them. The table shows 15,000 to 20,000 clones, with just under 75% occurring only once. Specified treatment: randomized to nivolumab then ipilimumab (arm A) or the reverse (arm B). The source was CD8+ T cells sorted from blood (inferred from file names), collected from a patient given nivolumab and ipilimumab in sequence. Receptor source: a human donor with melanoma.

The chain links TRBV7-6 to TRBJ2-7; TRBD1 aligns across 9 bases. CDR3 length equals 16 residues. Trimming at V came to 5 bases and at J to 0 bases, leaving 8 bases not matched to a gene. From germline, CDR1 is SGHVS and CDR2 FNYEAQ. CDR3 in DNA: TGTGCCAGCAGCCCACGGACAGGGGACCGCTCCTACGAGCAGTACTTC. Translating it yields CASSPRTGDRSYEQYF.

The rearrangement joins TRBV11-3 to TRBJ2-3; 12 nucleotides line up with TRBD2. The CDR3 is 16 residues long. The germline gives CDR1 SGHNT, CDR2 YENEEA. V shed 5 bases and J 2 bases; nucleotides not matched to a gene: 5. The CDR3 DNA sequence: TGTGCCAGCAGCGTCGGACTAGCGGGACTCACAGATACGCAGTATTTT. Translating gives CASSVGLAGLTDTQYF.

The chain links TRBV9 to TRBJ2-1, with a weak D call TRBD2 (5 bases). CDR1 is SGDLS and CDR2 is YYNGEE in the germline V gene. CDR3 length equals 18 residues. Trimming took 1 base from V and 5 from J, leaving 22 bases between them. The CDR3 coding sequence is TGTGCCAGCAGCGTACGAGGTGGGAGAGACGTCGTGGACAATGAGCAGTTCTTC. Translation gives CASSVRGGRDVVDNEQFF.

V usage is TRBV2 and J usage is TRBJ2-7; D possibly corresponds to TRBD1 (6 bases). This CDR3 has 13 amino acids. The V gene's germline CDR1 is SNHLY and CDR2 FYNNEI. V lost 4 bases and J lost 2, with 9 bases in between. CDR3 sequence (DNA): TGTGCCAGCAGTGGGGGACACGCCTACGAGCAGTACTTC. Its translation is CASSGGHAYEQYF.

This chain joins TRBV29-1 and TRBJ2-1, with D maybe TRBD2 (6 bases). V lost 4 bases to trimming and J lost 9 bases, with 13 bases between them. This CDR3 has 12 amino acids. Germline assignment: CDR1 SQVTM and CDR2 ANQGSEA. CDR3 nucleotides: TGCAGCGTTGTAACGGGAGCCGGTGAGCAGTTCTTC. Amino acids: CSVVTGAGEQFF.

This chain links TRBV28 with TRBJ2-7; D is possibly TRBD2 (6 bases). Deletions cut 6 bases from V and 3 bases from J, with 15 bases between. Germline values: CDR1 MDHEN, CDR2 SYDVKM. The CDR3 is 14 residues long. CDR3 DNA sequence: TGTGCCAGCAGCTCCCCGGGAGCCTACTACGAGCAGTACTTC. Translated: CASSSPGAYYEQYF.

V usage is TRBV28 and J usage is TRBJ2-7; possible D gene TRBD1, 6 bases. Trimming stripped 2 bases from V and 2 bases from J, with 13 bases between. Germline CDR1 and CDR2: MDHEN and SYDVKM. The CDR3 consists of 15 residues. This chain's CDR3 is CASSLPDSNTYEQYF. CDR3 nucleotides: TGTGCCAGCAGTTTACCGGACAGCAACACCTACGAGCAGTACTTC. The whole variable domain, filled in from reference TRBV28 and TRBJ2-7, reads DVKVTQSSRYLVKRTGEKVFLECVQDMDHENMFWYRQDPGLGLRLIYFSYDVKMKEKGDIPEGYSVSREKKERFSLILESASTNQTSMYLCASSLPDSNTYEQYFGPGTRLTVT.

J is TRBJ1-1 and V is TRBV6-6, with TRBD1 matching over 7 bases. The CDR3 contains 14 residues. Germline V gene lookup returns CDR1 MNHNY and CDR2 SVGAGI (reference sequence). V lost 6 bases, J lost 2 bases, and 6 bases stayed unmatched. The CDR3 DNA is TGTGCCAGCAGCGAGACAGGGTTCAACACTGAAGCTTTCTTT. As protein: CASSETGFNTEAFF.

This clone was counted once. V is TRBV29-1 and J is TRBJ1-2; TRBD1 aligns across 8 bases. The length of the CDR3 is 15 residues. Looked up from germline, CDR1 is SQVTM and CDR2 is ANQGSEA. The trim removed 3 bases at V and 4 bases at J, leaving 10 bases unmatched. The DNA of the CDR3 is TGCAGCGTTGATAGACAGGGGCCCTTCGGCTATGGCTACACCTTC. Amino acids: CSVDRQGPFGYGYTF.

The chain carries TRBV27 and TRBJ1-4; D perhaps matches TRBD1 (6 bases). Germline CDR1 and CDR2: MNHEY and SMNVEV (reference sequence). There are 14 residues in the CDR3. V was pared by 6 bases and J by 5 bases, with 13 bases between. CDR3 coding DNA: TGTGCCAGCAGACCTACAGGGATCAATGAAAAACTGTTTTTT. Its protein is CASRPTGINEKLFF. The whole variable domain, filled in from reference TRBV27 and TRBJ1-4, reads EAQVTQNPRYLITVTGKKLTVTCSQNMNHEYMSWYRQDPGLGLRQIYYSMNVEVTDKGDVPEGYKVSRKEKRNFPLILESPSPNQTSLYFCASRPTGINEKLFFGSGTQLSVL.

The V call is TRBV19, the J call TRBJ2-7; TRBD2 agrees at 14 bases. Germline values: CDR1 LNHDA, CDR2 SQIVND (reference sequence). The CDR3 loop spans 15 amino acids. With V trimmed by 5 bases and J by 5 bases, 5 bases remained unmatched. CDR3 loop: CASSSRTSGRNEQYF. Written as DNA, the CDR3 is TGTGCCAGTAGTTCCCGGACTAGCGGGAGGAACGAGCAGTACTTC.

This chain links TRBV9 with TRBJ2-1, with D tentatively TRBD2 (6 bases). The CDR3 totals 15 residues. Trimming left V 4 bases short and J 3 bases short, with 14 bases between. CDR1 is SGDLS, CDR2 YYNGEE, per germline. CDR3 region: CASSPLAGFYNEQFF. The CDR3, as DNA: TGTGCCAGCAGCCCTCTCGCGGGGTTCTACAATGAGCAGTTCTTC.

The chain has TRBV9 and TRBJ1-2; D gene uncertain. The ends were cut back, 0 bases at V and 8 bases at J, with 8 bases in the middle. Germline CDR1 SGDLS, CDR2 YYNGEE. This CDR3 is 12 amino acids long. CDR3 sequence: CASSVDGRGYTF. The CDR3, as DNA: TGTGCCAGCAGCGTAGATGGCAGAGGCTACACCTTC. Full variable domain (rest looked up from reference TRBV9 and TRBJ1-2): DSGVTQTPKHLITATGQRVTLRCSPRSGDLSVYWYQQSLDQGLQFLIQYYNGEERAKGNILERFSAQQFPDLHSELNLSSLELGDSALYFCASSVDGRGYTFGSGTRLTVV.

The sample holds one count of this clone. This rearrangement joins TRBV4-1 to TRBJ2-5, with 9 bases identical to TRBD1. Germline-derived CDR1 and CDR2 are MGHRA and YSYEKL. Trimming at V came to 1 base and at J to 2 bases, leaving 5 bases not matched to a gene. The CDR3 length is 16 residues. CDR3 bases: TGCGCCAGCAGCCAAGTGGGGACAGGGCCGCAAGAGACCCAGTACTTC. Its protein is CASSQVGTGPQETQYF.

This chain uses TRBV13 with TRBJ2-7; tentatively, D is TRBD1 (6 bases). Germline V gene sequence: CDR1 PRHDT, CDR2 FYEKMQ (reference sequence). There are 15 residues in the CDR3. V lost 5 bases, J lost 3 bases, and 17 bases lay in between. The CDR3 sequence is CASSPALGAGYEQYF. In DNA form, the CDR3 reads TGTGCCAGCAGCCCCGCTTTGGGGGCGGGCTACGAGCAGTACTTC.

The CDR3: CASSPGRGGVDEQYF. In nucleotides, the CDR3 is TGTGCCAGCAGCCCAGGCAGGGGCGGTGTCGACGAGCAGTACTTC. J is TRBJ2-7 and V is TRBV7-2, with D possibly TRBD1 on 6 matching bases. The CDR3 is 15 amino acids. Trimming took off 5 bases at V and 5 bases at J, with 19 bases between the two ends. Germline-derived CDR1 and CDR2 are SGHTA and FQGNSA. Filled out from reference TRBV7-2 and TRBJ2-7, the complete variable domain reads GAGVSQSPSNKVTEKGKDVELRCDPISGHTALYWYRQSLGQGLEFLIYFQGNSAPDKSGLPSDRFSAERTGGSVSTLTIQRTQQEDSAVYLCASSPGRGGVDEQYFGPGTRLTVT.

This chain links TRBV7-9 with TRBJ2-5; 11 bases agree with TRBD2. The end of the DNA aligns better with TRBJ2-7, so the J call may be wrong. Germline assignment: CDR1 SEHNR and CDR2 FQNEAQ (reference sequence). This CDR3 is 16 amino acids long. For the CDR3, the DNA is TGTGCCAGCAGCTTATATAGCGGGGGGGAGAACTACGAGCAGTACTTC. Its translation is CASSLYSGGENYEQYF.

The CDR3 loop reads CASSTFYRGTNTEAFF. Written as DNA, the CDR3 is TGTGCCAGCAGCACATTTTACAGGGGGACGAACACTGAAGCTTTCTTT. The rearrangement links TRBV5-5 to TRBJ1-1, with TRBD1 matching over 8 bases. Germline V gives CDR1 SGHKS, CDR2 YYEKEE (reference sequence). The CDR3 spans 16 residues. J lost 1 base, V lost 4 bases, and 9 bases had no gene match.

This rearrangement joins TRBV7-9 to TRBJ1-2; no firm D call. There are 12 residues in the CDR3. Germline lookup yields CDR1 SEHNR and CDR2 FQNEAQ (reference sequence). V lost 1 base, J lost 8 bases, and 8 bases lay in between. The CDR3 sequence: CASSLGGRGYTF. CDR3 DNA sequence: TGTGCCAGCAGCTTAGGAGGGAGGGGCTACACCTTC.

J is TRBJ2-7 and V is TRBV19; D is unclear. The CDR3 spans 15 residues. Trimming stripped 6 bases from V and 2 bases from J, with 17 bases between. Germline assignment: CDR1 LNHDA and CDR2 SQIVND (reference sequence). CDR3 in amino acids: CASSILLTGTYEQYF. The CDR3 DNA is TGTGCCAGTAGCATCCTTTTGACTGGAACCTACGAGCAGTACTTC.